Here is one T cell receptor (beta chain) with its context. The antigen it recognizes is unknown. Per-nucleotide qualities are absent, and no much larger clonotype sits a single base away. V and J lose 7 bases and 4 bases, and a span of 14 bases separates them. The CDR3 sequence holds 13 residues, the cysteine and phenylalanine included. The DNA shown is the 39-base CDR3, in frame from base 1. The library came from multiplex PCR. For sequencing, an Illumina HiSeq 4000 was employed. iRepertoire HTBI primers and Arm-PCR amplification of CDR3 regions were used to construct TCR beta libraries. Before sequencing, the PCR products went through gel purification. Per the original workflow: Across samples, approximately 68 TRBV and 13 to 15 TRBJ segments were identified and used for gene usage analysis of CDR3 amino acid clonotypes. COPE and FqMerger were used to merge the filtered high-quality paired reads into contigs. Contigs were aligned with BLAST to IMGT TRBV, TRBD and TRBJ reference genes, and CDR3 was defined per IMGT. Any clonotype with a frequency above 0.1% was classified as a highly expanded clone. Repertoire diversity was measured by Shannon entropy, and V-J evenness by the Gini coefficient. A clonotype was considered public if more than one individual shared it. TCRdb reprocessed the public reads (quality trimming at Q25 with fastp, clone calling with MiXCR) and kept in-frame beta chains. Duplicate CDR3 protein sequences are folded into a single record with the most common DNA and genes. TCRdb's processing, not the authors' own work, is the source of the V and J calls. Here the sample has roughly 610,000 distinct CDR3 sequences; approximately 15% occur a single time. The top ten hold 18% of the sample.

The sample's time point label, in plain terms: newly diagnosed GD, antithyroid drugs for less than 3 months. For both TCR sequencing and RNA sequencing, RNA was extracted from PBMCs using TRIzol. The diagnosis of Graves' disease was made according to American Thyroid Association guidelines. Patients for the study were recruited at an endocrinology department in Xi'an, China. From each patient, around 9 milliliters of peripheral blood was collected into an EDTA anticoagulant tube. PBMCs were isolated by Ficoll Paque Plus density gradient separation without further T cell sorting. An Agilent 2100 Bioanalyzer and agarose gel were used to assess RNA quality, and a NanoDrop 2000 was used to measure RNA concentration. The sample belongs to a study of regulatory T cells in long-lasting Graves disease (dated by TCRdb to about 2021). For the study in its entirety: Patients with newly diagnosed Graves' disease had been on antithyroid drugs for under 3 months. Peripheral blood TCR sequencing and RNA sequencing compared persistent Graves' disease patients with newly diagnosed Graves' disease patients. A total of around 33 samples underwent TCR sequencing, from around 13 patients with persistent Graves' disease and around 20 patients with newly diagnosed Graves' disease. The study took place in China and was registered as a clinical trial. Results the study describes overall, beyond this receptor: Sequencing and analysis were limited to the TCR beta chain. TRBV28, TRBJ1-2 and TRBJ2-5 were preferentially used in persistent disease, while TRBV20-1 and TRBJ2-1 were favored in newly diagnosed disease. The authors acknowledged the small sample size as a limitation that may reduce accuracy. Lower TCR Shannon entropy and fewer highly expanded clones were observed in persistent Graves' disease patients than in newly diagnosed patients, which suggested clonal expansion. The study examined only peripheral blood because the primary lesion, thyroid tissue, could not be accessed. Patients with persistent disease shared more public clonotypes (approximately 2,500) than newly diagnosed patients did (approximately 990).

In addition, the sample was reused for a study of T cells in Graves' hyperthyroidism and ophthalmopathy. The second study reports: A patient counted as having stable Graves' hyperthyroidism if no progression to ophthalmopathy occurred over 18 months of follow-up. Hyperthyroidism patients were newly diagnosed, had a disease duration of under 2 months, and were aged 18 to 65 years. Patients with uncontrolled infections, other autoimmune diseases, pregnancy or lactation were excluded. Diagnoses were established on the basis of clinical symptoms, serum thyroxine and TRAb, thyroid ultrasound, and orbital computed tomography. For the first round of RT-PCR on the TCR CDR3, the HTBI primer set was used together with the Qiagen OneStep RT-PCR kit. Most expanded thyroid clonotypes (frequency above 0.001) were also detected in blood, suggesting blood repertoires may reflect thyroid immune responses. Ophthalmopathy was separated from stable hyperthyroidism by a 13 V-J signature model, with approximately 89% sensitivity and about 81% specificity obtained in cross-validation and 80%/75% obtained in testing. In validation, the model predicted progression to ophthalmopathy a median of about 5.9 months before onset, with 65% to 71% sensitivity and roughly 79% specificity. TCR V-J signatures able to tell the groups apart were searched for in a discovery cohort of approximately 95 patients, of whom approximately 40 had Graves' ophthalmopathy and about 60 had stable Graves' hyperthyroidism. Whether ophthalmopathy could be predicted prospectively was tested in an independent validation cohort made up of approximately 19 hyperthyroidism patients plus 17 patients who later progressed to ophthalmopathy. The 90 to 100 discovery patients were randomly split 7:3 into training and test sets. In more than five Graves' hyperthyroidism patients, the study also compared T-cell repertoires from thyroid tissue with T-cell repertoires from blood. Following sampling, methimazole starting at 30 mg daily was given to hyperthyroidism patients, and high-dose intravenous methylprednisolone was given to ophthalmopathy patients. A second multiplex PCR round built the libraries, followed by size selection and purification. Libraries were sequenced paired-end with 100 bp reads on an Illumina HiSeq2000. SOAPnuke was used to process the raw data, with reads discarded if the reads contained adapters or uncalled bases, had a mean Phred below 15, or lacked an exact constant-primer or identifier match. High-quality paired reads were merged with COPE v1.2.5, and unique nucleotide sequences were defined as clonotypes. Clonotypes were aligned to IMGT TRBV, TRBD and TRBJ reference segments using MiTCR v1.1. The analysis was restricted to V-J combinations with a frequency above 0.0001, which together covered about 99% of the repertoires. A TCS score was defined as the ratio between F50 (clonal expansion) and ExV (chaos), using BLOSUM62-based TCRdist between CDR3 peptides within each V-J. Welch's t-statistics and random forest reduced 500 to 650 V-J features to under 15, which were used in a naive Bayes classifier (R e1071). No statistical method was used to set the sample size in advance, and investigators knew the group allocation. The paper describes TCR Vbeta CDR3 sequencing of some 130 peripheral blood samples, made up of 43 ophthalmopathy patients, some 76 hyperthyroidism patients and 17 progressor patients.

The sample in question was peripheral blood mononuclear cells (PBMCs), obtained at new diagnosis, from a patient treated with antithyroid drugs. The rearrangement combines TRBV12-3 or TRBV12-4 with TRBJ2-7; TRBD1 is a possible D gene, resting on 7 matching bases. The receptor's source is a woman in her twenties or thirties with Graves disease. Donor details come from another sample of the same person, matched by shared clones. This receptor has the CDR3 CASMRDSQYEQYF. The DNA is TGTGCCAGCATGCGGGACAGTCAGTACGAGCAGTACTTC.